This T cell receptor beta chain was recovered during a study of T cell responses to AZD1222 COVID-19 vaccine. Whole-study results and caveats: Only five to seven individuals given AZD1222 were seropositive at baseline. Two AZD1222 doses significantly raised spike-specific TCR breadth and depth over controls. Clonal diversity was possibly underestimated, and white British individuals and females predominated among donors. Along spike, vaccine-associated CD4 TCRs were found throughout, with dominance at 160-218 and 743-854.

The CDR3 covers 17 residues. V lost 2 bases to trimming and J lost 0 bases, with 13 bases between them. Germline loops: CDR1 KGHSH, CDR2 LQKENI. This table comes from immunoSEQ multiplex PCR, and its TCRdb copy is limited to in-frame clones, with some not included. The table includes 100,000 to 150,000 clones, about 90% detected once. To note about this clone: Its matching antigen is unknown.

The rearrangement uses TRBV18 and TRBJ1-4; TRBD1 is a possible D gene (5 bases). The sequencing used peripheral blood, collected on day 0 of AZD1222 vaccination. The TCR originated in an adult in good health. The chain's CDR3 is CASSPRTSHSTNEKLFF. CDR3 in DNA: TGTGCCAGCTCACCAAGGACAAGTCACTCAACTAATGAAAAACTGTTTTTT.